This T cell receptor (beta chain) was captured in a study of CD8+ T cells in alopecia areata. Findings of the study overall: Mice showed clearer TCR sharing than patients did, a gap that was possibly HLA-related. Scalp repertoires also include resident alphabeta T cells from normal skin. Alopecia totalis/universalis scalp especially showed more expanded CD8+ clones than normal scalp.

About this clone itself: The antigen is unknown.

RNA extraction and reverse transcription yielded cDNA as sequencing template. The assay was immunoSEQ multiplex PCR, and TCRdb's table has in-frame clones only and misses some. This table has over 150,000 clones, just over 55% appearing once. This CDR3 region has 13 residues. Trimming stripped 5 bases from V and 14 bases from J, with 16 bases between. CDR1 and CDR2 from the germline V gene are SGHDN and FVKESK. The rearrangement links TRBV14 to TRBJ1-6, with D unclear. Specimen: CD8+ T cells sorted from blood. The TCR sequence derives from a human donor in good health. In nucleotides, the CDR3 is TGTGCCAGCAGCTTCGTTGTCCGAGAGGCCCTCCACTTT. Translating it yields CASSFVVREALHF. Complete variable domain (other parts from reference TRBV14 and TRBJ1-6): EAGVTQFPSHSVIEKGQTVTLRCDPISGHDNLYWYRRVMGKEIKFLLHFVKESKQDESGMPNNRFLAERTGGTYSTLKVQPAELEDSGVYFCASSFVVREALHFGNGTRLTVT.